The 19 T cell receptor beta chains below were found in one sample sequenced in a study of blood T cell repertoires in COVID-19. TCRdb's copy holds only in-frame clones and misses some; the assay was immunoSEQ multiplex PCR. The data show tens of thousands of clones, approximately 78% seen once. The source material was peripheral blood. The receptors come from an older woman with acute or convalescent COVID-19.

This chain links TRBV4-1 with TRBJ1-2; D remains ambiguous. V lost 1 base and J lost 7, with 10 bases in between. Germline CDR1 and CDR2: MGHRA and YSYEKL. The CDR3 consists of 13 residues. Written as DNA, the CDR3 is TGCGCCAGCAGCCAAGTCTTGAGTTTTGGCTACACCTTC. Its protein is CASSQVLSFGYTF.

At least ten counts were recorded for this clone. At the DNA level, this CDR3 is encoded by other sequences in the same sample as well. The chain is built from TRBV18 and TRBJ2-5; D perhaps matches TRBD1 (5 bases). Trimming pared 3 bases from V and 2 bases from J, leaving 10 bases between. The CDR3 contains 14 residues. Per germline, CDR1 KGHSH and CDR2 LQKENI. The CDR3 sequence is CASSPSRAQETQYF. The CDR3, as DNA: TGTGCCAGCTCACCTTCCAGGGCGCAAGAGACCCAGTACTTC. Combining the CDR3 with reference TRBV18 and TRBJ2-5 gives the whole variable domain NAGVMQNPRHLVRRRGQEARLRCSPMKGHSHVYWYRQLPEEGLKFMVYLQKENIIDESGMPKERFSAEFPKEGPSILRIQQVVRGDSAAYFCASSPSRAQETQYFGPGTRLLVL.

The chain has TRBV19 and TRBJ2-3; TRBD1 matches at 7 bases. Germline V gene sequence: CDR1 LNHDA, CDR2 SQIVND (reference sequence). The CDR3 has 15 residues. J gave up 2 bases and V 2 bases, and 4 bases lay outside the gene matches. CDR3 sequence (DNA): TGTGCCAGTAGTATATGGACAGGTGACACAGATACGCAGTATTTT. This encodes CASSIWTGDTDTQYF.

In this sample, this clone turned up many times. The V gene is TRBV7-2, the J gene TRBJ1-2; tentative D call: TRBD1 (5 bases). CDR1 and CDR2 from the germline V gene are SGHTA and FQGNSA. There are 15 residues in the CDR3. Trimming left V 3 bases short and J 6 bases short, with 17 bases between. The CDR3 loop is CASSFQSTATDGYTF. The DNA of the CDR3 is TGTGCCAGCAGCTTTCAATCGACAGCGACGGATGGCTACACCTTC.

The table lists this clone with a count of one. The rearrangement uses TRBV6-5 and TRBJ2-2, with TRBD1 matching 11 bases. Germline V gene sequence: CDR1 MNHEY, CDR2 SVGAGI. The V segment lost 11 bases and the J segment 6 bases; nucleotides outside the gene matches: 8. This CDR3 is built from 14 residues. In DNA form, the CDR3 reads TGTGCCTCCCGGGACAGGGGGTTCTCCGGGGAGCTGTTTTTT. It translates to CASRDRGFSGELFF.

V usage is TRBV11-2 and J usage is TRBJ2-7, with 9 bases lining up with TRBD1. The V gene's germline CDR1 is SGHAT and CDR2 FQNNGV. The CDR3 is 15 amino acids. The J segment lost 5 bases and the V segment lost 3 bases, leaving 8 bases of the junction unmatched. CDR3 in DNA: TGTGCCAGCAGCTTGGGGGGACAGGGAGCCGACGAGCAGTACTTC. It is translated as CASSLGGQGADEQYF.

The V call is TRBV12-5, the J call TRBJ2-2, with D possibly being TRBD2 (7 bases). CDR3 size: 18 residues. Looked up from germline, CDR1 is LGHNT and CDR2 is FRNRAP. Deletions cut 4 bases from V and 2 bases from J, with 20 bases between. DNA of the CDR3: TGTGCTAGTGGTTGGGGGGGCGCGGATAGTTACAACACCGGGGAGCTGTTTTTT. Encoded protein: CASGWGGADSYNTGELFF.

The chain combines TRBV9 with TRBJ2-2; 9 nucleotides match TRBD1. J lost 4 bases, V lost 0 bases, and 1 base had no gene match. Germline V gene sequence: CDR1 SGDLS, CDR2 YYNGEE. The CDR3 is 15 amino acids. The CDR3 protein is CASSVGTGATGELFF. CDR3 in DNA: TGTGCCAGCAGCGTAGGGACAGGGGCCACCGGGGAGCTGTTTTTT.

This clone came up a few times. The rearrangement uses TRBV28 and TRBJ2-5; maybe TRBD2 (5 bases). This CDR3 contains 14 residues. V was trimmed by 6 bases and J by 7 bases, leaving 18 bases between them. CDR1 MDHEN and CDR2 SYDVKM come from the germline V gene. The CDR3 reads CASSFTSSSGTQYF. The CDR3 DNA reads TGTGCCAGCAGCTTTACGTCTTCCAGCGGGACCCAGTACTTC.

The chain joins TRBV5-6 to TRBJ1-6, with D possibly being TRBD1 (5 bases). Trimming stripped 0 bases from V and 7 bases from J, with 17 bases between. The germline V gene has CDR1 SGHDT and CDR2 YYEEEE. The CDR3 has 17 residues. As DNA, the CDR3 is TGTGCCAGCAGCTTGGACCGGGGGAGCGTGCGAAATTCACCCCTCCACTTT. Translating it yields CASSLDRGSVRNSPLHF.

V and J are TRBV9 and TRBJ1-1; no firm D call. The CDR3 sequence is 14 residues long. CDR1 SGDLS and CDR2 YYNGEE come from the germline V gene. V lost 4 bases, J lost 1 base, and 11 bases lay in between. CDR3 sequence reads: CASSPRAWNTEAFF. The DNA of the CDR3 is TGTGCCAGCAGCCCGAGGGCCTGGAACACTGAAGCTTTCTTT. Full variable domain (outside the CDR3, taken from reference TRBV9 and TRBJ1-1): DSGVTQTPKHLITATGQRVTLRCSPRSGDLSVYWYQQSLDQGLQFLIQYYNGEERAKGNILERFSAQQFPDLHSELNLSSLELGDSALYFCASSPRAWNTEAFFGQGTRLTVV.

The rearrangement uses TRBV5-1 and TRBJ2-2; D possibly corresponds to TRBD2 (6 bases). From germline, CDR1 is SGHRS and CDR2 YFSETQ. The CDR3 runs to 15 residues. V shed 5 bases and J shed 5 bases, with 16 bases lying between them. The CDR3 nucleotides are TGCGCCAGCAGTAAAGGCCAGGAGGGAACCGGGGAGCTGTTTTTT. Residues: CASSKGQEGTGELFF. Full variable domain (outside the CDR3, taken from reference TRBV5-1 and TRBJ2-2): KAGVTQTPRYLIKTRGQQVTLSCSPISGHRSVSWYQQTPGQGLQFLFEYFSETQRNKGNFPGRFSGRQFSNSRSEMNVSTLELGDSALYLCASSKGQEGTGELFFGEGSRLTVL.

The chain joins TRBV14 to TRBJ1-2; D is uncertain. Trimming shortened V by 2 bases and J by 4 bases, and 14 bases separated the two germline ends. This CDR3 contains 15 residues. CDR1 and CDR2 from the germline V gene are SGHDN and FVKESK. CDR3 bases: TGTGCCAGCAGCCAAAGGATAGATAGCATCTATGGCTACACCTTC. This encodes CASSQRIDSIYGYTF.

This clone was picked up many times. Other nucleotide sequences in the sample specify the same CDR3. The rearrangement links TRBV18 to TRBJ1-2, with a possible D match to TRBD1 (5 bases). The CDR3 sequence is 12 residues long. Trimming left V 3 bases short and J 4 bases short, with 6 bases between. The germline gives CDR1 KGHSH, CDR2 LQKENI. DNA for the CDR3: TGTGCCAGCTCACCCGACAGCTATGGCTACACCTTC. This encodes CASSPDSYGYTF.

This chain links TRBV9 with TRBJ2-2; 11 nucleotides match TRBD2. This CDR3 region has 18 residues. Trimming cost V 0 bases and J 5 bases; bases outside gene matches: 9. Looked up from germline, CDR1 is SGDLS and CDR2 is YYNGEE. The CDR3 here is CASSVELAGALGTGELFF. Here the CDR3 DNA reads TGTGCCAGCAGCGTAGAACTAGCGGGGGCTCTGGGGACCGGGGAGCTGTTTTTT.

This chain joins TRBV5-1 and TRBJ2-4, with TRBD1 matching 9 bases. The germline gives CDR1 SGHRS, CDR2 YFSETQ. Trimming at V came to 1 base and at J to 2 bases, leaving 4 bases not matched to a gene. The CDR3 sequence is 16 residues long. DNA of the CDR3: TGCGCCAGCAGCTTGACAGGGGGCACGACCAAAAACATTCAGTACTTC. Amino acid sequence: CASSLTGGTTKNIQYF.

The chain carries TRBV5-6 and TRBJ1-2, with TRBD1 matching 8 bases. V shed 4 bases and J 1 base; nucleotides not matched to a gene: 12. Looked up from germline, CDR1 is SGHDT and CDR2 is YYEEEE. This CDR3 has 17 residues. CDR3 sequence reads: CASSPTHATGDNYGYTF. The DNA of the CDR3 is TGTGCCAGCAGCCCCACCCACGCGACAGGGGATAACTATGGCTACACCTTC.

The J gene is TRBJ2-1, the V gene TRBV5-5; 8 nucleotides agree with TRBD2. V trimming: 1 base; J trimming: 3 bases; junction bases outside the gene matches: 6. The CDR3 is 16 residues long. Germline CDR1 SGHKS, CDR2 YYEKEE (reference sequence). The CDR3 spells CASSLIAGQVYNEQFF. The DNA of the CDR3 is TGTGCCAGCAGCTTGATAGCGGGACAAGTCTACAATGAGCAGTTCTTC.

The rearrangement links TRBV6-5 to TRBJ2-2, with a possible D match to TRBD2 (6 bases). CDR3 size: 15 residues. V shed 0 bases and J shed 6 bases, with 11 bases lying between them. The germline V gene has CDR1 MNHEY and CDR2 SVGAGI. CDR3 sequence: CASSYSVGGPGELFF. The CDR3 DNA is TGTGCCAGCAGTTACTCGGTCGGGGGACCCGGGGAGCTGTTTTTT.